These T cell receptor beta chains were read from a single sample in a study of T cell clones after liver transplantation. Some clones are missing from TCRdb's copy, which holds only in-frame ones; the method was immunoSEQ multiplex PCR. This sample has around 15,000 clones; around 90% occur once, and the top ten carry 40% to 55%. The sequences come from CD8+ T cells from blood, collected before liver transplant. The receptors here all came from a human donor who received a liver transplant. The CDR3 runs from the conserved cysteine through the conserved F or W. D genes are given only for firm matches. The listing skips clone size in some rows; elsewhere it reads once, few, many or a size class.

D: TRBD2
size: NA
V: TRBV6-5
J: TRBJ2-5
CDR3: CASSLAGGGETQYF
DNA: TGTGCCAGCAGCCTAGCGGGAGGAGGGGAGACCCAGTACTTC

D: NA
size: NA
V: TRBV11-3
J: TRBJ1-1
CDR3: CASAVGVVAFF
DNA: TGTGCCAGCGCCGTTGGGGTGGTGGCTTTCTTT

D: NA
size: NA
V: TRBV5-4
J: TRBJ2-6
CDR3: CASSYPDSSGANVLTF
DNA: TGTGCCAGCAGCTATCCGGACAGCTCTGGGGCCAACGTCCTGACTTTC

D: NA
size: NA
V: TRBV28
J: TRBJ2-7
CDR3: CASSSRFYGGSYEQYF
DNA: TGTGCCAGCAGTTCCAGATTTTATGGAGGCTCCTACGAGCAGTACTTC

D: NA
size: once
V: TRBV12-5
J: TRBJ2-7
CDR3: CASGLPSPQVPLSYEQYF
DNA: TGTGCTAGTGGTTTGCCATCCCCACAGGTCCCCCTCTCTTACGAGCAGTACTTC

D: TRBD1
size: NA
V: TRBV4-3
J: TRBJ2-1
CDR3: CASSRLTGVSANEQFF
DNA: TGCGCCAGCAGCCGGCTGACAGGGGTTAGCGCCAATGAGCAGTTCTTC

D: TRBD1
size: once
V: TRBV20-1
J: TRBJ1-1
CDR3: CAGTENTEAFF
DNA: TGCGCCGGGACAGAGAACACTGAAGCTTTCTTT

D: NA
size: NA
V: TRBV2
J: TRBJ1-5
CDR3: CASSQTRDSNQPQHF
DNA: TGTGCCAGCAGCCAAACCAGGGATAGCAATCAGCCCCAGCATTTT

D: NA
size: NA
V: TRBV9
J: TRBJ2-2
CDR3: CASSVGTGELFF
DNA: TGTGCCAGCAGCGTAGGAACCGGGGAGCTGTTTTTT

D: NA
size: once
V: TRBV13
J: TRBJ2-7
CDR3: CASSLVVGSEQYF
DNA: TGTGCCAGCAGCTTAGTAGTAGGGAGCGAGCAGTACTTC

D: NA
size: NA
V: TRBV19
J: TRBJ2-1
CDR3: CASSIGANEQFF
DNA: TGTGCCAGTAGTATAGGGGCCAATGAGCAGTTCTTC

D: NA
size: NA
V: TRBV9
J: TRBJ2-5
CDR3: CASSPYDGTLETQYF
DNA: TGTGCCAGCAGCCCCTACGACGGAACCTTGGAGACCCAGTACTTC

D: TRBD1
size: NA
V: TRBV7-2
J: TRBJ2-1
CDR3: CASSHGTGRYNEQFF
DNA: TGTGCCAGCAGCCATGGGACAGGGCGATACAATGAGCAGTTCTTC

D: TRBD2
size: NA
V: TRBV6-1
J: TRBJ2-1
CDR3: CASSLSGSLNEQFF
DNA: TGTGCCAGCTCCCTTAGCGGGAGTCTCAATGAGCAGTTCTTC

D: NA
size: NA
V: TRBV25-1
J: TRBJ1-1
CDR3: CASSESQGHTEAFF
DNA: TGTGCCAGCAGTGAATCTCAGGGCCACACTGAAGCTTTCTTT

D: NA
size: NA
V: TRBV28
J: TRBJ2-1
CDR3: CASSPASVSSYNEQFF
DNA: TGTGCCAGCAGTCCGGCTAGCGTCAGCTCCTACAATGAGCAGTTCTTC

D: TRBD2
size: NA
V: TRBV2
J: TRBJ2-1
CDR3: CASSRLAGGPNEQFF
DNA: TGTGCCAGCAGCCGACTAGCGGGAGGGCCCAATGAGCAGTTCTTC

D: NA
size: NA
V: TRBV7-9
J: TRBJ2-5
CDR3: CASSLSRTVETQYF
DNA: TGTGCCAGCAGCTTATCCCGGACAGTCGAGACCCAGTACTTC

D: NA
size: NA
V: TRBV29-1
J: TRBJ2-3
CDR3: CSVSSAREFTDTQYF
DNA: TGCAGCGTAAGTTCCGCCAGGGAGTTCACAGATACGCAGTATTTT

D: NA
size: NA
V: TRBV6-1
J: TRBJ2-7
CDR3: CASSEGQAAYEQYF
DNA: TGTGCCAGCAGTGAAGGGCAGGCCGCCTACGAGCAGTACTTC

D: TRBD1
size: NA
V: TRBV27
J: TRBJ1-1
CDR3: CASTWTGGNTEAFF
DNA: TGTGCCAGCACTTGGACAGGGGGGAACACTGAAGCTTTCTTT

D: TRBD2
size: few
V: TRBV13
J: TRBJ2-7
CDR3: CASRAQGAGGGYEQYF
DNA: TGTGCCAGCAGAGCCCAAGGGGCGGGAGGGGGCTACGAGCAGTACTTC

D: TRBD1
size: NA
V: TRBV25-1
J: TRBJ2-7
CDR3: CATGQGAYEQYF
DNA: TGTGCCACCGGACAGGGCGCCTACGAGCAGTACTTC

D: NA
size: NA
V: TRBV28
J: TRBJ2-7
CDR3: CASSPTLVGYRFLDEQYF
DNA: TGTGCCAGCAGCCCCACCCTCGTTGGATATCGATTCTTGGACGAGCAGTACTTC

D: NA
size: NA
V: TRBV14
J: TRBJ2-7
CDR3: CASSQGDTEQYF
DNA: TGTGCCAGCAGCCAAGGAGACACCGAGCAGTACTTC

D: TRBD1
size: few
V: TRBV9
J: TRBJ2-3
CDR3: CASSGQGGRADTQYF
DNA: TGTGCCAGCAGCGGCCAAGGGGGCCGCGCAGATACGCAGTATTTT

D: TRBD2
size: NA
V: TRBV6-5
J: TRBJ2-3
CDR3: CASSYHPGTTTDTQYF
DNA: TGTGCCAGCAGTTACCACCCCGGGACTACGACAGATACGCAGTATTTT